The 26 T cell receptor beta chains listed next were all sequenced from one sample in a study of cytomegalovirus exposure and HLA in healthy donors listed by TCRdb under 2017. Library prep was done by the immunoSEQ multiplex PCR assay. TCRdb took this table from immuneACCESS and kept in-frame rearrangements with V and J called. Such tables lack part of the clones; where checked against another copy, unresolved V genes explain under half of the gap, and the rest is unexplained. The sample has about 98,000 clones on record, about 83% of them singletons. The top ten constitute around 3.9% of the sample. Sequenced input: PBMCs. The receptors were sampled from a woman aged 25-40 years in good health and CMV-seronegative.

The genes are TRBV5-1 and TRBJ2-3; no clear D. In germline, CDR1 is SGHRS, CDR2 YFSETQ. The length of the CDR3 is 14 residues. Trimming shortened V by 0 bases and J by 4 bases, and 9 bases separated the two germline ends. The CDR3 region has the DNA TGCGCCAGCAGCTTGGGCCAGTATCCAGATACGCAGTATTTT. The encoded protein is CASSLGQYPDTQYF. The full variable domain, completed using reference TRBV5-1 and TRBJ2-3, is KAGVTQTPRYLIKTRGQQVTLSCSPISGHRSVSWYQQTPGQGLQFLFEYFSETQRNKGNFPGRFSGRQFSNSRSEMNVSTLELGDSALYLCASSLGQYPDTQYFGPGTRLTVL.

The V and J genes are TRBV7-9 and TRBJ2-1; 8 bases match TRBD2. This CDR3 is built from 12 residues. V was clipped by 1 base and J by 15 bases; unmatched bases: 5. Per the germline V gene, CDR1 is SEHNR and CDR2 is FQNEAQ (reference sequence). The CDR3: CASSLDQREWFF. The CDR3 nucleotides are TGTGCCAGCAGCTTAGATCAGCGGGAGTGGTTCTTC.

The genes are TRBV4-1 and TRBJ1-6, with TRBD1 as a possible D gene (6 bases). V was shortened by 1 base and J by 8 bases, with 12 bases between the two germline ends. This CDR3 has 15 amino acids. Germline loops: CDR1 MGHRA, CDR2 YSYEKL. CDR3 in amino acids: CASSQAGGLDSPLHF. The CDR3 DNA reads TGCGCCAGCAGCCAAGCGGGGGGGCTTGATTCACCCCTCCACTTT.

The CDR3 bases are TGCGCCAGCAGCTTGGGTTCGGGAGTAGGTGAGACCCAGTACTTC. It yields the protein CASSLGSGVGETQYF. The rearrangement joins TRBV5-1 to TRBJ2-5; the D gene is possibly TRBD2 (6 bases). CDR1 SGHRS and CDR2 YFSETQ come from the germline V gene. V lost 0 bases to trimming and J lost 5 bases, with 14 bases between them. This CDR3 has 15 amino acids.

V and J are TRBV5-4 and TRBJ1-2; maybe TRBD1 (6 bases). There are 14 residues in the CDR3. The V gene's germline CDR1 is SGHNT and CDR2 YYREEE (reference sequence). V was trimmed by 1 base and J by 4 bases, leaving 11 bases between them. As DNA, the CDR3 is TGTGCCAGCAGCTTGACTGGGACAACCTATGGCTACACCTTC. Amino acids: CASSLTGTTYGYTF.

The rearrangement joins TRBV28 to TRBJ2-7, with D perhaps TRBD2 (7 bases). V was trimmed by 3 bases and J by 7 bases, leaving 19 bases between them. The germline V gene has CDR1 MDHEN and CDR2 SYDVKM. The CDR3 totals 15 residues. CDR3 in DNA: TGTGCCAGCAGTTTTCCGGGGGGCGCGTCTCAGGAGCAGTACTTC. Protein product: CASSFPGGASQEQYF.

The V call is TRBV7-8, the J call TRBJ2-7; 12 bases fit TRBD2. The J segment lost 3 bases and the V segment lost 5 bases, leaving 8 bases of the junction unmatched. This CDR3 contains 16 residues. The V gene's germline CDR1 is SGHVS and CDR2 FQNEAQ. CDR3 DNA sequence: TGTGCCAGCAGCCCCGGGACTAGCGGGTTCCTCTACGAGCAGTACTTC. As protein: CASSPGTSGFLYEQYF.

V and J are TRBV6-5 and TRBJ2-7; unclear D gene. V lost 2 bases to trimming and J lost 0 bases, with 8 bases between them. Germline CDR1 and CDR2: MNHEY and SVGAGI. The CDR3 has 14 residues. CDR3: CASSYVPNSYEQYF. The DNA of the CDR3 is TGTGCCAGCAGTTACGTGCCTAACTCCTACGAGCAGTACTTC.

This chain connects TRBV2 to TRBJ1-2, with D possibly TRBD1 on 5 matching bases. Trimming removed 4 bases at V and 1 base at J, with 7 bases between. Germline loops: CDR1 SNHLY, CDR2 FYNNEI. There are 13 residues in the CDR3. The CDR3 sequence is CASSGRVNYGYTF. In DNA, the CDR3 is TGTGCCAGCAGTGGCAGGGTTAACTATGGCTACACCTTC.

This clone has a count of ten or more. The gene calls are TRBV5-1 and TRBJ2-1; 11 bases fit TRBD2. Germline values: CDR1 SGHRS, CDR2 YFSETQ. The V and J ends lost 0 bases and 9 bases, in that order; junction bases with no gene match: 5. This CDR3 is 15 amino acids long. CDR3 sequence reads: CASSLVAGGLPEQFF. CDR3 coding DNA: TGCGCCAGCAGCTTGGTAGCGGGAGGGCTCCCTGAGCAGTTCTTC.

J is TRBJ2-6 and V is TRBV9, with 9 nucleotides matching TRBD1. Germline V gene data show CDR1 as SGDLS and CDR2 as YYNGEE. Trimming removed 4 bases from V and 0 bases from J; junction bases left unmatched: 11. This CDR3 has 19 residues. CDR3 nucleotides: TGTGCCAGCAGCTTTCGATCCGGGACAGGGTACTCTGGGGCCAACGTCCTGACTTTC. It is translated as CASSFRSGTGYSGANVLTF.

This clone has just a few counts. V gene TRBV9 combines with J gene TRBJ1-1, with 7 nucleotides matching TRBD1. The CDR3 is 15 residues long. Germline V gene sequence: CDR1 SGDLS, CDR2 YYNGEE. Germline trimming cut 0 bases from V and 0 bases from J; bases unmatched to any gene: 2. The CDR3 DNA sequence: TGTGCCAGCAGCGTAGAGACAGGGATGAACACTGAAGCTTTCTTT. It encodes CASSVETGMNTEAFF.

The genes are TRBV28 and TRBJ2-7, with a possible D match to TRBD1 (6 bases). V was pared by 7 bases and J by 2 bases, with 15 bases between. Germline-derived CDR1 and CDR2 are MDHEN and SYDVKM. The CDR3 extends over 14 amino acids. DNA of the CDR3: TGTGCCAGCATCACACCCACAGGGACCTACGAGCAGTACTTC. This sequence encodes CASITPTGTYEQYF.

The chain has TRBV4-2 and TRBJ2-3, with a tentative D call TRBD2 (6 bases). The CDR3 is made up of 16 amino acids. Between the trimmed V and J ends, which lost 0 bases and 1 base, there was a span of 11 bases. Germline V gene lookup returns CDR1 LGHNA and CDR2 YNFKEQ. The CDR3 DNA reads TGTGCCAGCAGCCAAGAAGGAGGGGCTGGCACAGATACGCAGTATTTT. This codes for CASSQEGGAGTDTQYF.

This clone was seen a single time. The chain couples TRBV27 to TRBJ1-2, with a tentative D call TRBD1 (5 bases). CDR3 size: 13 residues. V dropped 3 bases and J dropped 4 bases, with 9 bases sitting between them. The germline gives CDR1 MNHEY, CDR2 SMNVEV (reference sequence). The CDR3 DNA reads as TGTGCCAGCAGTTTGACAGTAAGCTATGGCTACACCTTC. The encoded protein is CASSLTVSYGYTF.

The chain employs TRBV6-4 and TRBJ1-6; D not certain. Germline lookup yields CDR1 MRHNA and CDR2 SNTAGT. The CDR3 is 11 amino acids. Trimming cost V 0 bases and J 11 bases, with 2 bases left between them. The CDR3 DNA reads TGTGCCAGCAGTGACTCTACACCCCTCCACTTT. It yields the protein CASSDSTPLHF.

This chain connects TRBV4-1 to TRBJ1-6, with D unclear. The CDR3 runs to 14 residues. Trimming left V 2 bases short and J 9 bases short, with 11 bases between. Germline assignment: CDR1 MGHRA and CDR2 YSYEKL. CDR3 sequence (DNA): TGCGCCAGCAGCCAAAACACTTGGGCTTCACCCCTCCACTTT. Residues: CASSQNTWASPLHF.

The V gene is TRBV2, the J gene TRBJ1-1; TRBD1 aligns across 8 bases. Germline V CDR1 and CDR2: SNHLY, FYNNEI. The V and J ends lost 0 bases and 6 bases, in that order; junction bases with no gene match: 9. The CDR3 is 16 amino acids. CDR3 bases: TGTGCCAGCAGTGAAGCCGCGCATAGGGGACAGGCTGAAGCTTTCTTT. Encoded protein: CASSEAAHRGQAEAFF.

The chain links TRBV11-3 to TRBJ1-2, with a weak D call TRBD1 (6 bases). The CDR3 has 13 amino acids. Germline V CDR1 and CDR2: SGHNT, YENEEA. Trimming cost V 6 bases and J 5 bases, with 13 bases left between them. The CDR3 coding sequence is TGTGCCAGCAGGCCCCCAGGGGAATATGGCTACACCTTC. It yields the protein CASRPPGEYGYTF.

The genes are TRBV19 and TRBJ2-7; D is uncertain. The V end lost 6 bases, the J end lost 4 bases, and 16 bases lay between the germline ends. The germline gives CDR1 LNHDA, CDR2 SQIVND (reference sequence). The CDR3 runs to 14 residues. CDR3 in amino acids: CASRPDLGAYEQYF. CDR3 in DNA: TGTGCCAGTAGACCTGACCTCGGAGCTTACGAGCAGTACTTC.

Only a few counts were recorded for this clone. V usage is TRBV7-9 and J usage is TRBJ1-2; D perhaps matches TRBD1 (5 bases). The V gene lost 2 bases and the J gene lost 8 bases, with 30 bases spanning the gap. The CDR3 sequence is 19 residues long. Germline lookup yields CDR1 SEHNR and CDR2 FQNEAQ (reference sequence). The CDR3 is CASSLSVFPRGGRAPGYTF. CDR3 bases: TGTGCCAGCAGCTTAAGCGTATTCCCCCGCGGGGGAAGGGCCCCGGGCTACACCTTC.

The gene calls are TRBV18 and TRBJ2-3, with D possibly TRBD2 on 6 matching bases. Trimming stripped 2 bases from V and 0 bases from J, with 9 bases between. The CDR3 length is 15 residues. Germline V gene data show CDR1 as KGHSH and CDR2 as LQKENI. The CDR3 sequence: CASSPRAGSTDTQYF. CDR3 DNA sequence: TGTGCCAGCTCACCAAGGGCGGGAAGCACAGATACGCAGTATTTT.

This chain joins TRBV6-1 and TRBJ2-4; TRBD1 matches 9 bases. The germline V gene has CDR1 MNHNS and CDR2 SASEGT. V lost 3 bases to trimming and J lost 6 bases; unmatched junction nucleotides: 6. The length of the CDR3 is 15 residues. The CDR3 DNA is TGTGCCAGCAGTGAGGACAGGGGATATCGAAACATTCAGTACTTC. It is translated as CASSEDRGYRNIQYF.

This clone was seen only once. The chain links TRBV9 to TRBJ1-3; 7 positions agree with TRBD1. V dropped 2 bases and J dropped 1; count of bases not matched to a gene: 3. This CDR3 is 15 amino acids long. From germline, CDR1 is SGDLS and CDR2 YYNGEE. The DNA of the CDR3 is TGTGCCAGCAGCGTGACAGGGACGTCTGGAAACACCATATATTTT. It is translated as CASSVTGTSGNTIYF.

This chain uses TRBV6-5 with TRBJ2-6, with D unclear. Trimming stripped 0 bases from V and 0 bases from J, with 6 bases between. Germline CDR1 reads MNHEY; CDR2 reads SVGAGI. CDR3 length: 16 residues. The CDR3 DNA sequence: TGTGCCAGCAGTTACTCTATCCTCTCTGGGGCCAACGTCCTGACTTTC. This codes for CASSYSILSGANVLTF.

The chain has TRBV5-1 and TRBJ1-2, with D unresolved. Per germline, CDR1 SGHRS and CDR2 YFSETQ. Trimming took 1 base from V and 4 from J, leaving 11 bases between them. This CDR3 is 14 amino acids long. The CDR3 sequence is CASSLNWALYGYTF. As DNA, the CDR3 is TGCGCCAGCAGCTTGAACTGGGCTCTCTATGGCTACACCTTC.